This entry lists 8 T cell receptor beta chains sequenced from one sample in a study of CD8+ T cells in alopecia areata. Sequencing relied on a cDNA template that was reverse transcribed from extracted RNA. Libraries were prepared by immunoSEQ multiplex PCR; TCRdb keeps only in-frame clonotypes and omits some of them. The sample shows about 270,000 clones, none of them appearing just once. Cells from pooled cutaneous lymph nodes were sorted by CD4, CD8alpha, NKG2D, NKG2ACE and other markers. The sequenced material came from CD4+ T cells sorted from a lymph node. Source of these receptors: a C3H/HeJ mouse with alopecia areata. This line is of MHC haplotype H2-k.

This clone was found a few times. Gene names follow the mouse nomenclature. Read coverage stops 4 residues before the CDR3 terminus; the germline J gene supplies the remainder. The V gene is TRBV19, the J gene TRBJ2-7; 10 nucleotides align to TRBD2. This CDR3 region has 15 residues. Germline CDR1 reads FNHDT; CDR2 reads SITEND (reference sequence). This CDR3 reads CASSIRLGGRHEQYF. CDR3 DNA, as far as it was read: TGTGCCAGCAGTATACGGCTGGGGGGGCGCCAT.

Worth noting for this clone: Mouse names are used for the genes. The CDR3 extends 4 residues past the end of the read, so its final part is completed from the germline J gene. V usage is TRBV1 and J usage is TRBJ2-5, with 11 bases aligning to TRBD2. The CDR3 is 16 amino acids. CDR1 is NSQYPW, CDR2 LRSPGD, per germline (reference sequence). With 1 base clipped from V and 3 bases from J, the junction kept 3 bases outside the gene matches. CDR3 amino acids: CTCSAGRLGGQDTQYF. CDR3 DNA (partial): TGCACCTGCAGTGCAGGGAGACTGGGGGGGCAAGAC.

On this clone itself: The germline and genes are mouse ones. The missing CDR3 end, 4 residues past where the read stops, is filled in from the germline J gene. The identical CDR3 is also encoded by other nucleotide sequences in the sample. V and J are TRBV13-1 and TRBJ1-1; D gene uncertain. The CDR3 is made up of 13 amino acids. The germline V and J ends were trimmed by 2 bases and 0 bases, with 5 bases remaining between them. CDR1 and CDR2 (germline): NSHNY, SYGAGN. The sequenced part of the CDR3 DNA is TGTGCCAGCAGTGACACATCAAACACA. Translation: CASSDTSNT. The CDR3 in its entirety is CASSDTSNTEVFF.

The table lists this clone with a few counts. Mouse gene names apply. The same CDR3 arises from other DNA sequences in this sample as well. The part of the CDR3 DNA that was read is TGCACCTGCAGTGCAGATCGGGGGGGAGAC. As protein: CTCSADRGGD. The whole CDR3 protein reads CTCSADRGGDTQYF. The gene calls are TRBV1 and TRBJ2-5; 7 nucleotides match TRBD2. The read stops 4 residues short of the end of the CDR3; the missing end is completed from the germline J gene. The CDR3 has 14 amino acids. Germline loops: CDR1 NSQYPW, CDR2 LRSPGD (reference sequence).

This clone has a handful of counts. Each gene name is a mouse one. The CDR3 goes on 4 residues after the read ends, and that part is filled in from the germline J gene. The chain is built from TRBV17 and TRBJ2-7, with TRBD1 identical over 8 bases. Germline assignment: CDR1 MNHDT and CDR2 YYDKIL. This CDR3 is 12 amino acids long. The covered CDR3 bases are TGTGCTAGCAGCCTCAGGGGGCAT. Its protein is CASSLRGH. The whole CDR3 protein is CASSLRGHEQYF.

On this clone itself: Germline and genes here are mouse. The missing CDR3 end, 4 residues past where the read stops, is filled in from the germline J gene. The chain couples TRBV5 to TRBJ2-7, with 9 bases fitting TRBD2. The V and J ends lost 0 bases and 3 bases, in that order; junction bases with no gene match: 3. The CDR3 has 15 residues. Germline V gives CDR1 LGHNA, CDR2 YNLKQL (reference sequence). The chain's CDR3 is CASSQELGGFYEQYF. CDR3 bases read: TGTGCCAGCAGCCAAGAACTGGGGGGCTTCTAT.

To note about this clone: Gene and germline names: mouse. The CDR3 reads CASGAAGPDYTF. The CDR3 DNA, read in part, is TGTGCCAGCGGTGCGGCAGGGCCC. The chain uses TRBV13-2 and TRBJ1-2; a weak D match, TRBD1 (5 bases). Read data end 4 residues before the CDR3 end; the end is taken from the germline J gene. The germline V gene encodes CDR1 NNHNN and CDR2 SYGAGS (reference sequence). The CDR3 consists of 12 residues.

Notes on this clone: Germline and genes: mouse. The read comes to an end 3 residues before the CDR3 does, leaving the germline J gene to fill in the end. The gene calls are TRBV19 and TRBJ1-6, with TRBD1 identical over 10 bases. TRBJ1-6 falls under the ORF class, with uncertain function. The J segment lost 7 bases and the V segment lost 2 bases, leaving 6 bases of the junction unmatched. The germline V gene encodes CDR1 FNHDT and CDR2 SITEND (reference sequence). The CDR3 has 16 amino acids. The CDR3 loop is CASSMGTGAGNSPLYF. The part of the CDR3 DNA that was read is TGTGCCAGCAGTATGGGGACAGGGGCCGGGAATTCGCCC.